This TCR beta chain is drawn from a study of T cell repertoires in cytomegalovirus infection. As for the study in general: From public TCR beta signatures came an indication of both CMV infection and matching HLA type. Whole-study findings and limits: Carriage of CMV together with the relevant HLA was identifiable through cumulative public TCR beta family frequency. In two of eight donors, the top clonotype was HLA-C-restricted CMV-specific.

CDR3 length: 15 residues. With 3 bases removed from V and 0 bases from J, the gap between germline ends came to 12 bases. Germline values: CDR1 SGHVS, CDR2 FNYEAQ. TCRdb fed the reads into MiXCR, producing one record per CDR3 protein. The data contain 150,000 to 200,000 distinct CDR3 sequences, 13% to 15% of them singletons. This clonotype came up many times. Antigen unknown. The origin of this receptor is a human donor in good health (CMV status not recorded). Some clones in this sample may be carry-over from other donors' samples. This rearrangement joins TRBV7-6 to TRBJ2-7; no firm D call. Sequenced: PBMCs. The DNA of the CDR3 is TGTGCCAGCAGCTTTGTCCCACAGAGCTCCTACGAGCAGTACTTC. Translated, it gives CASSFVPQSSYEQYF.